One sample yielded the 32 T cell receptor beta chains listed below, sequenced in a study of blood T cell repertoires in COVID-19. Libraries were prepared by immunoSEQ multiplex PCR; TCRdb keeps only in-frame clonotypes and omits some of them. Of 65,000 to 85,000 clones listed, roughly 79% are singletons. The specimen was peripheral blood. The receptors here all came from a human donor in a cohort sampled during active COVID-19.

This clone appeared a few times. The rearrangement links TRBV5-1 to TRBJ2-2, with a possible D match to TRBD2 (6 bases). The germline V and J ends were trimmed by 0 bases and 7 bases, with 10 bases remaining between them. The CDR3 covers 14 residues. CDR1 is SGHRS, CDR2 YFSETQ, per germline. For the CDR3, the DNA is TGCGCCAGCAGCTTGGCGCGGGATCTCGGGGAGCTGTTTTTT. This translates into CASSLARDLGELFF.

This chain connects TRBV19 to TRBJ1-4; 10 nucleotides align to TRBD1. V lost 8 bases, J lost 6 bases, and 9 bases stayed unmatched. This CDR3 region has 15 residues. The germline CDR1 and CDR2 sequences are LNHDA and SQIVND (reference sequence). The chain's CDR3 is CASQTAGTGDEKLFF. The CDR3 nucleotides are TGTGCCAGTCAAACTGCCGGGACAGGGGATGAAAAACTGTTTTTT.

The CDR3 sequence: CASSYSGVDSNQPQHF. Here the CDR3 DNA reads TGTGCCAGCAGTTACTCCGGGGTTGATAGCAATCAGCCCCAGCATTTT. The rearrangement joins TRBV6-7 to TRBJ1-5; D unclear. TRBV6-7 is treated as an ORF (open reading frame) with a function not yet certain. The CDR3 has 16 residues. The V end was cut by 0 bases, the J end by 0 bases, with 9 bases between.

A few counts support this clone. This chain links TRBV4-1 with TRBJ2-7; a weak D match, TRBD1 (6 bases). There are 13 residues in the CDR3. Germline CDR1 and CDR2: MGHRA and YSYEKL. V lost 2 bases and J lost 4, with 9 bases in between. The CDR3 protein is CASSQTTGYEQYV. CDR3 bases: TGCGCCAGCAGCCAAACCACAGGGTACGAGCAGTACGTC.

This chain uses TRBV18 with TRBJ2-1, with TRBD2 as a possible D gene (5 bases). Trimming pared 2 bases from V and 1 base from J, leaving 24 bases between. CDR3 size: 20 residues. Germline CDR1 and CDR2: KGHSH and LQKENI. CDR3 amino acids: CASSPSGDLARVESYNEQFF. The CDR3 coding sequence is TGTGCCAGCTCACCATCAGGTGACTTAGCGAGAGTCGAATCCTACAATGAGCAGTTCTTC.

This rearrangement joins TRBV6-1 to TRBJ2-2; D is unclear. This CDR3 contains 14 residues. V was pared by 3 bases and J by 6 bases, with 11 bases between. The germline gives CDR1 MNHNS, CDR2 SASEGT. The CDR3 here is CASSDFGWAGELFF. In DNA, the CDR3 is TGTGCCAGCAGTGATTTCGGGTGGGCCGGGGAGCTGTTTTTT.

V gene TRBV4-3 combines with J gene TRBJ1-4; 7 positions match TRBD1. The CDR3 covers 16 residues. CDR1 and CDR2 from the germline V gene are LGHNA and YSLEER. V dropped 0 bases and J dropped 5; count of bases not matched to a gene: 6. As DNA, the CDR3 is TGCGCCAGCAGCCAAGAGGGCGACAGGGTGAATGAAAAACTGTTTTTT. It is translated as CASSQEGDRVNEKLFF.

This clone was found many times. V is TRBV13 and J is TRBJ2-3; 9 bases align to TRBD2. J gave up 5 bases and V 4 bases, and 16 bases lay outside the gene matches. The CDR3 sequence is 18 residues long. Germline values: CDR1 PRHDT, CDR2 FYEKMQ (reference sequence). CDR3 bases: TGTGCCAGCAGCTACCCCAGCCAGGAAGCGGGGGGAGGAGATACGCAGTATTTT. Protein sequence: CASSYPSQEAGGGDTQYF. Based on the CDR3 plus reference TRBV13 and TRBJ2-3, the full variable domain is AAGVIQSPRHLIKEKRETATLKCYPIPRHDTVYWYQQGPGQDPQFLISFYEKMQSDKGSIPDRFSAQQFSDYHSELNMSSLELGDSALYFCASSYPSQEAGGGDTQYFGPGTRLTVL.

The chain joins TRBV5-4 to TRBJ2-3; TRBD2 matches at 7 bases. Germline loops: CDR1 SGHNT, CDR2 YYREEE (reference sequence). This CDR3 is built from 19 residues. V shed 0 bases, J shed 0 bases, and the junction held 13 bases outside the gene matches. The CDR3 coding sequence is TGTGCCAGCAGCTTGGACGGGGACTACGTCGCGCCGAGCACAGATACGCAGTATTTT. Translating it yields CASSLDGDYVAPSTDTQYF.

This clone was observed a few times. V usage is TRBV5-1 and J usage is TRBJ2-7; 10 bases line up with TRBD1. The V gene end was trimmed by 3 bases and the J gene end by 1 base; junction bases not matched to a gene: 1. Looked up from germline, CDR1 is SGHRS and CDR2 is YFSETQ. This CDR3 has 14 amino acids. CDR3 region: CASSWTGGSYEQYF. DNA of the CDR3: TGCGCCAGCAGCTGGACAGGGGGGTCCTACGAGCAGTACTTC.

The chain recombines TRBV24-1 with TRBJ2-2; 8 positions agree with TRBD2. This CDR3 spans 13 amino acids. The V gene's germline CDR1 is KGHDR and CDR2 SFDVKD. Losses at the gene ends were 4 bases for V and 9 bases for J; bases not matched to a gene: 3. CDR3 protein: CATSEPGGRELFF. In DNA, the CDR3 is TGTGCCACCAGTGAACCGGGGGGGCGGGAGCTGTTTTTT.

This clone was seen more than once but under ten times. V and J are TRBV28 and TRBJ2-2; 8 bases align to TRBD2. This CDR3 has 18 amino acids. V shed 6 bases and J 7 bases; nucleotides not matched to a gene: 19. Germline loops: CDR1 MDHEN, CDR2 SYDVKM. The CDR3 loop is CASSRLLRGGAMNGELFF. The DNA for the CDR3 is TGTGCCAGCAGCCGGCTGCTACGGGGGGGCGCGATGAACGGGGAGCTGTTTTTT.

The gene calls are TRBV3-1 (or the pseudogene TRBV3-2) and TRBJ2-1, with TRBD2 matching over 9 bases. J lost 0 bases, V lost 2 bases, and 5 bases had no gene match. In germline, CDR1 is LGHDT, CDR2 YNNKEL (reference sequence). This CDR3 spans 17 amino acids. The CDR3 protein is CASSQSLAGSSYNEQFF. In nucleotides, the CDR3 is TGTGCCAGCAGCCAATCGCTAGCGGGGAGCTCCTACAATGAGCAGTTCTTC.

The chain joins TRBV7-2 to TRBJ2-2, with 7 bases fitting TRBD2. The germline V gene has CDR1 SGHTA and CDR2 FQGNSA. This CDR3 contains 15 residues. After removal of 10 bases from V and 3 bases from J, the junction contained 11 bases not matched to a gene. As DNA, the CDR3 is TGTGCCAACCTAGTGGGCGGGGGTTACACCGGGGAGCTGTTTTTT. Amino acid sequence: CANLVGGGYTGELFF.

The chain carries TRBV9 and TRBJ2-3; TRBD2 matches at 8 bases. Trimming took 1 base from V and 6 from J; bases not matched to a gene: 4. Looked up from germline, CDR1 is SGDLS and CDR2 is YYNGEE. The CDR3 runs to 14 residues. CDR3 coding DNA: TGTGCCAGCAGCGTATTTAGCGGGGTCGATACGCAGTATTTT. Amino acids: CASSVFSGVDTQYF.

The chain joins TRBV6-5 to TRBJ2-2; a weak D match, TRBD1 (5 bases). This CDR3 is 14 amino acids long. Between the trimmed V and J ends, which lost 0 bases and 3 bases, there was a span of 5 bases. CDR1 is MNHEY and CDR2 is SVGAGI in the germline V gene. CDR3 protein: CASSYSGDTGELFF. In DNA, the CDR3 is TGTGCCAGCAGTTACTCAGGGGACACCGGGGAGCTGTTTTTT.

DNA of the CDR3: TGTGCCAGCAGCGTGACAGGTTTAAATGAAAAACTGTTTTTT. Protein: CASSVTGLNEKLFF. The chain joins TRBV9 to TRBJ1-4; D perhaps matches TRBD1 (6 bases). Germline CDR1 SGDLS, CDR2 YYNGEE. The CDR3 is 14 amino acids. Trimming removed 2 bases from V and 5 bases from J, with 10 bases in between.

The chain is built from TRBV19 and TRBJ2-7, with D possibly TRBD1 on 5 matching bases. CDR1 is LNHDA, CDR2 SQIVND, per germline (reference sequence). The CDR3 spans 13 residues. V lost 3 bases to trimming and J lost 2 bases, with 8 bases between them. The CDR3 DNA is TGTGCCAGTAGTATTGGGGCTACCTACGAGCAGTACTTC. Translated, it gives CASSIGATYEQYF.

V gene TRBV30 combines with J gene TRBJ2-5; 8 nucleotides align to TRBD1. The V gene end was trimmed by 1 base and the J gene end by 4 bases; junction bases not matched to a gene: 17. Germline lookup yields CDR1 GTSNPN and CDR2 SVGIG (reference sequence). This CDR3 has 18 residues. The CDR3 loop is CAWSGLLPTTGAGETQYF. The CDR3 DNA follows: TGTGCCTGGAGTGGATTACTACCGACGACAGGGGCCGGAGAGACCCAGTACTTC.

The CDR3 reads CASSTGGEETQYF. The CDR3 DNA reads TGTGCCAGCAGCACAGGGGGGGAAGAGACCCAGTACTTC. The V gene is TRBV7-9, the J gene TRBJ2-5; tentatively, D is TRBD1 (8 bases). CDR3 length equals 13 residues. Germline V gene lookup returns CDR1 SEHNR and CDR2 FQNEAQ (reference sequence). V dropped 5 bases and J dropped 3 bases, with 10 bases sitting between them.

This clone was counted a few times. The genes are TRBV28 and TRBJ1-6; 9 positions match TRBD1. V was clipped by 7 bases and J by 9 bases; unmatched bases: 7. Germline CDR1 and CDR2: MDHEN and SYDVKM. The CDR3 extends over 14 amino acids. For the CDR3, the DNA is TGTGCCAGCACCCAGGGGGACAGGGTTTCACCCCTCCACTTT. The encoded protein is CASTQGDRVSPLHF.

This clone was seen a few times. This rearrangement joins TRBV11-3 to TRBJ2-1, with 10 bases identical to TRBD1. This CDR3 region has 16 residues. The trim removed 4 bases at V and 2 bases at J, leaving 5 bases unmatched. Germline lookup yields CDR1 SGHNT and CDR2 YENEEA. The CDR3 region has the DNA TGTGCCAGCAGCTCCAGGGACAGGGGCACCTACAATGAGCAGTTCTTC. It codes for CASSSRDRGTYNEQFF.

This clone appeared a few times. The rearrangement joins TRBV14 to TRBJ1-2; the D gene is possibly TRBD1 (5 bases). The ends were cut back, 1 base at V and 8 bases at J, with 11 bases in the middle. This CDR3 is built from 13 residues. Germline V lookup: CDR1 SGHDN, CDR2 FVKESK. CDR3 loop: CASSQVSREGYTF. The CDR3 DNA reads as TGTGCCAGCAGCCAAGTTTCCAGGGAAGGCTACACCTTC. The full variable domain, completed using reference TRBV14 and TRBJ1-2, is EAGVTQFPSHSVIEKGQTVTLRCDPISGHDNLYWYRRVMGKEIKFLLHFVKESKQDESGMPNNRFLAERTGGTYSTLKVQPAELEDSGVYFCASSQVSREGYTFGSGTRLTVV.

The CDR3 region has the DNA TGTGCCAGCAGCTTATATTCAGGGCACCAAGAGACCCAGTACTTC. Translation gives CASSLYSGHQETQYF. This chain joins TRBV7-2 and TRBJ2-5, with D maybe TRBD1 (5 bases). The CDR3 loop spans 15 amino acids. CDR1 is SGHTA, CDR2 FQGNSA, per germline. V lost 2 bases, J lost 0 bases, and 10 bases lay in between.

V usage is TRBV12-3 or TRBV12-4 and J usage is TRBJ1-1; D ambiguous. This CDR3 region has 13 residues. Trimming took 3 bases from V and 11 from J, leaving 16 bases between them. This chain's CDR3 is CASSFSGVGYAFF. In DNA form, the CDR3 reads TGTGCCAGCAGTTTTTCCGGGGTTGGGTATGCTTTCTTT.

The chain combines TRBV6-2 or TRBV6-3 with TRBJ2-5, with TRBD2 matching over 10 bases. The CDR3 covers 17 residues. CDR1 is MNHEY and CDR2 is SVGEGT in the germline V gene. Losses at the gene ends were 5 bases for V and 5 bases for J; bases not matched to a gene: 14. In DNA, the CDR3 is TGTGCCAGCAGTCCCAGGACTAGCGGCCGGATCGGGGAGACCCAGTACTTC. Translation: CASSPRTSGRIGETQYF.

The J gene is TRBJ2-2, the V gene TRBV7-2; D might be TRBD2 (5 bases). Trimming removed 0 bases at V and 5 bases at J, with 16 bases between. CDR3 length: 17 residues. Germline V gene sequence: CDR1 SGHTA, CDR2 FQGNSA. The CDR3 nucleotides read TGTGCCAGCAGCTTAGCCCGGATCCCCCGAGGGACCGGGGAGCTGTTTTTT. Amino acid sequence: CASSLARIPRGTGELFF.

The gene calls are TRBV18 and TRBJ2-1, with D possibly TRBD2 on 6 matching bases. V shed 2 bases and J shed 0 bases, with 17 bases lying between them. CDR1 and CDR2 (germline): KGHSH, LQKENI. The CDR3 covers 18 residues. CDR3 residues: CASSPLRGQGSSYNEQFF. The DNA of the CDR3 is TGTGCCAGCTCACCATTGCGGGGCCAGGGTAGCTCCTACAATGAGCAGTTCTTC.

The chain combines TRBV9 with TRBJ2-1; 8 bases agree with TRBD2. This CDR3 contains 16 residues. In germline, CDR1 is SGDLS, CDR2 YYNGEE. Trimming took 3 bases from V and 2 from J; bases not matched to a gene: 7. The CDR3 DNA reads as TGTGCCAGCAGCGACCACGCAGCGGGAGCCTACAATGAGCAGTTCTTC. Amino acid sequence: CASSDHAAGAYNEQFF.

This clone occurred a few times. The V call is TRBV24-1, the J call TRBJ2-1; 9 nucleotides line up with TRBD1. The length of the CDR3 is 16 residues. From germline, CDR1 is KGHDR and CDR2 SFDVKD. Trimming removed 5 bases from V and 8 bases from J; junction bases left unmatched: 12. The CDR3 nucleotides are TGTGCCACCAGTGGGACAGGGGCCGGACTTAAGGATGAGCAGTTCTTC. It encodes CATSGTGAGLKDEQFF.

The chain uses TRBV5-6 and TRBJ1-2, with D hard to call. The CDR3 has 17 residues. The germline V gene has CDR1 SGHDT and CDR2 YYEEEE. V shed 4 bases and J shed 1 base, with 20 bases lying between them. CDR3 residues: CASSPRKYLSINYGYTF. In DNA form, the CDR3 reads TGTGCCAGCAGCCCACGAAAGTACCTATCTATTAACTATGGCTACACCTTC.

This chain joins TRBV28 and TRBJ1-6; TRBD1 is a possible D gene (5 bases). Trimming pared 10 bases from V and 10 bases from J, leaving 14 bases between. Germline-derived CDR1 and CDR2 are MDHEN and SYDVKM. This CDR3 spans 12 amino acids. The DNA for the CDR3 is TGTGCCACCCTTTGGGGGGACTCACCCCTCCACTTT. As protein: CATLWGDSPLHF. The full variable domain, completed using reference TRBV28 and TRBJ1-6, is DVKVTQSSRYLVKRTGEKVFLECVQDMDHENMFWYRQDPGLGLRLIYFSYDVKMKEKGDIPEGYSVSREKKERFSLILESASTNQTSMYLCATLWGDSPLHFGNGTRLTVT.